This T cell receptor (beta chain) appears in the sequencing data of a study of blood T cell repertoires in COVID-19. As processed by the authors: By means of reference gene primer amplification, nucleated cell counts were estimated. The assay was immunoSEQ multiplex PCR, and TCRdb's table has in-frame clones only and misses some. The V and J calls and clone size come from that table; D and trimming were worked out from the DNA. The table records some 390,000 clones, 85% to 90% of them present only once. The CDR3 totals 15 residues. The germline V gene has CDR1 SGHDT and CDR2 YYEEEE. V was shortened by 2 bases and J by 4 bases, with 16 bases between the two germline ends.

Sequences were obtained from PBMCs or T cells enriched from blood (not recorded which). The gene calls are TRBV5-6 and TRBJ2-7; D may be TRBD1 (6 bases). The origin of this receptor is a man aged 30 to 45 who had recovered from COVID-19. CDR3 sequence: CASSFPGHLFYEQYF. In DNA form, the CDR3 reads TGTGCCAGCAGCTTTCCGGGACACCTCTTTTACGAGCAGTACTTC.